This T cell receptor (beta chain) appears in the sequencing data of a study of blood T cell repertoires in COVID-19. Overall study context: From the United States, Italy and Spain came samples of acute and convalescent COVID-19. PBMCs, B-cell-depleted T cells, or T cells were the source of the cDNA or gDNA that made up the material.

In the original processing: Reference gene primer amplification in the assay estimated nucleated cell counts. TCRdb's copy holds only in-frame clones and misses some; the assay was immunoSEQ multiplex PCR. The D gene and trimming were derived from the DNA, and the V and J assignments and clone size from that table. The sample carries 120,000 to 150,000 clones, about four fifths recorded once. Germline-derived CDR1 and CDR2 are SGHTA and FQGNSA. Trimming took 5 bases from V and 0 from J, leaving 10 bases between them. This CDR3 has 15 amino acids. The cohort comprised adults aged about 18 to 100 years residing in under 30 US areas.

The sample was PBMCs or T cells enriched from blood (not recorded which). J is TRBJ1-4 and V is TRBV7-2; D gene unclear. The TCR was taken from a woman between 45 and 60 years old who had been exposed to COVID-19. The CDR3 bases are TGTGCCAGCAGCCCCACTTCTGCAACTAATGAAAAACTGTTTTTT. As protein: CASSPTSATNEKLFF.